This T cell receptor (beta chain) was documented in a study of cytomegalovirus exposure and HLA in healthy donors. Across the study: HLA-typed donors were the source of 83 million or so unique TCRs, which an early data release held. Study findings and constraints: Rarity marked most TCR sequences, yet some public TCRs occurred in many donors. A further, later analysis showed that HLA-associated TCR beta chains (compared with equally common others) were more clonally expanded.

60 Vbeta and 13 Jbeta primers were used in PCR. Data came from immunoSEQ multiplex PCR; TCRdb stores just in-frame clones and leaves some out. The sample has 160,000 or so clones; around four fifths are singletons. A word on this clone: The antigen remains undetermined.

The ends were cut back, 3 bases at V and 2 bases at J, with 16 bases in the middle. Per the germline V gene, CDR1 is GTSNPN and CDR2 is SVGIG (reference sequence). The CDR3 runs 16 residues. This receptor was obtained from a young man in good health and CMV-seronegative. The chain couples TRBV30 to TRBJ1-4, with D possibly TRBD1 on 5 matching bases. Sequencing was carried out using PBMCs. This chain's CDR3 is CAWSGARQPTNEKLFF. In nucleotides, the CDR3 is TGTGCCTGGAGCGGAGCCCGACAGCCGACTAATGAAAAACTGTTTTTT.